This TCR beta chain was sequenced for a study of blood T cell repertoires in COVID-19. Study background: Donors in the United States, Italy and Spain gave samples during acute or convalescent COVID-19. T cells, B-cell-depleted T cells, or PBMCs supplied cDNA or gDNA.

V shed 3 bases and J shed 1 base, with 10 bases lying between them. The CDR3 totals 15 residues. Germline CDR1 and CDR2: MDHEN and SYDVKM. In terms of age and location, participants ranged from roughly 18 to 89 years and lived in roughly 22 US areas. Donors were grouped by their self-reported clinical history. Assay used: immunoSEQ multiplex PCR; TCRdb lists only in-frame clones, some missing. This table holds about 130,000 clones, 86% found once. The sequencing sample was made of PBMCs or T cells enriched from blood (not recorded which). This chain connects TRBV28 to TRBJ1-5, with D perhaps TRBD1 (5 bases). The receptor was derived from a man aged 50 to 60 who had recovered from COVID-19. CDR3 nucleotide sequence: TGTGCCAGCAGTTTTCGTTCAGGGAGCAATCAGCCCCAGCATTTT. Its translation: CASSFRSGSNQPQHF.